Listed below are T cell receptor beta chains from one sample, sequenced in a study of human T cells and chemical hapten exposure. In TCRdb, the RACE reads were re-called with MiXCR into one record per CDR3 protein. The sample shows some 94,000 distinct CDR3 sequences, around 12% of them seen only once. Source: whole blood, taken in connection with sensitization to the hapten diphenylcyclopropenone (DPC). The receptors originated from a woman aged 40 to 49 with alopecia areata. Some clones in this sample may be carry-over from other donors' samples. Each CDR3 is given with its conserved first and last residue. A D gene is named only where the DNA matches it firmly. Not all rows give a size; the values are once, few, many and, for expanded clones, a class.

CASSDEIAGGYEQYF TGTGCCAGCAGCGACGAAATAGCGGGAGGGTACGAGCAGTACTTC TRBJ2-7 many TRBD2 15 TRBV6-2/TRBV6-3
CASSEYQGRSTDTQYF TGTGCCAGCAGTGAATATCAAGGCAGAAGCACAGATACGCAGTATTTT TRBJ2-3 few NA 16 TRBV6-1
CASSQEGQFSGANVLTF TGTGCCAGCAGCCAAGAGGGACAGTTCTCTGGGGCCAACGTCCTGACTTTC TRBJ2-6 few TRBD1 17 TRBV4-2
CASSFSGVSTDTQYF TGTGCCAGCAGCTTCAGCGGGGTGAGCACAGATACGCAGTATTTT TRBJ2-3 many TRBD2 15 TRBV7-3
CSVSRAGASGEQFF TGCAGCGTGAGTAGGGCGGGAGCCTCGGGTGAGCAGTTCTTC TRBJ2-1 NA TRBD2 14 TRBV29-1
CASSVITGSSYEQYF TGTGCCAGCAGTGTTATCACAGGGTCATCCTACGAGCAGTACTTC TRBJ2-7 once NA 15 TRBV27
CATSDRLGPQETQYF TGTGCCACCAGTGATAGGCTAGGTCCGCAAGAGACCCAGTACTTC TRBJ2-5 few NA 15 TRBV24-1
CASGMGGQGNEKLFF TGTGCCAGCGGAATGGGGGGACAGGGTAATGAAAAACTGTTTTTT TRBJ1-4 NA TRBD1 15 TRBV6-1
CASSSHRGSYEQYF TGCGCCAGCAGCTCACACAGGGGATCGTACGAGCAGTACTTC TRBJ2-7 many TRBD1 14 TRBV4-1
CSVEDPGETQYF TGCAGCGTTGAAGACCCTGGGGAGACCCAGTACTTC TRBJ2-5 many NA 12 TRBV29-1
CSVVFGTHSNQPQHF TGCAGCGTTGTATTCGGCACACATAGCAATCAGCCCCAGCATTTT TRBJ1-5 few NA 15 TRBV29-1
CAWSEGGTYQPQHF TGTGCCTGGAGTGAAGGGGGGACGTATCAGCCCCAGCATTTT TRBJ1-5 NA NA 14 TRBV30
CASSLTGGRAFF TGTGCCAGCAGTTTAACAGGGGGTCGGGCTTTCTTT TRBJ1-1 NA TRBD1 12 TRBV28
CARKQGPEQFF TGTGCCAGGAAGCAGGGCCCTGAGCAGTTCTTC TRBJ2-1 few NA 11 TRBV12-3/TRBV12-4
CASSSRRGPGETQYF TGTGCCAGCAGCTCCCGTAGGGGGCCCGGAGAGACCCAGTACTTC TRBJ2-5 NA TRBD1 15 TRBV7-2
CSASPGLAGLTDTQYF TGCAGTGCTAGCCCCGGACTAGCGGGACTGACAGATACGCAGTATTTT TRBJ2-3 NA TRBD2 16 TRBV20-1
CASSLGPPVNSGNTIYF TGTGCCAGCAGCTTAGGCCCCCCGGTCAACTCTGGAAACACCATATATTTT TRBJ1-3 once NA 17 TRBV7-9
CASSPSGTGVYEQYF TGTGCCAGCTCACCTTCCGGGACAGGGGTCTACGAGCAGTACTTC TRBJ2-7 few TRBD1 15 TRBV18
CSVEDNTEAFF TGCAGCGTTGAAGATAACACTGAAGCTTTCTTT TRBJ1-1 many NA 11 TRBV29-1
CASSYSDPEQFF TGTGCCAGCAGTTACTCAGACCCCGAGCAGTTCTTC TRBJ2-1 NA NA 12 TRBV6-6
CASSLVDGTDTQYF TGTGCCAGCAGCTTAGTAGACGGCACAGATACGCAGTATTTT TRBJ2-3 many NA 14 TRBV7-9
CASSVWTLLREGNNEQFF TGTGCCAGCAGTGTTTGGACATTATTGCGGGAGGGCAACAATGAGCAGTTCTTC TRBJ2-1 NA TRBD2 18 TRBV28
CASSSPGLAGVMEQYF TGCGCCAGCAGTTCCCCCGGACTAGCGGGTGTAATGGAGCAGTACTTC TRBJ2-7 NA TRBD2 16 TRBV5-1
CASSLTEGARHEQYF TGTGCCAGCAGCTTAACGGAGGGGGCGCGACACGAGCAGTACTTC TRBJ2-7 NA NA 15 TRBV7-3
CASSSTSGRQTQYF TGTGCCAGCAGCTCGACTAGCGGGAGGCAGACCCAGTACTTC TRBJ2-5 few TRBD2 14 TRBV7-9
CSVGAISGANVLTF TGCAGCGTGGGGGCCATCTCTGGGGCCAACGTCCTGACTTTC TRBJ2-6 NA NA 14 TRBV29-1
CSASFRGDTEAFF TGCAGTGCTAGTTTCAGGGGGGACACTGAAGCTTTCTTT TRBJ1-1 NA TRBD1 13 TRBV20-1
CASSLSGGEELFF TGTGCCAGCAGCTTATCGGGGGGCGAGGAGCTGTTTTTT TRBJ2-2 few NA 13 TRBV7-9
CASSQDPYEQYF TGTGCCAGCAGCCAAGACCCCTACGAGCAGTACTTC TRBJ2-7 NA NA 12 TRBV3-1
CASSPLMTVGNEKLFF TGTGCCAGCTCACCTCTTATGACAGTCGGAAATGAAAAACTGTTTTTT TRBJ1-4 NA NA 16 TRBV18
CASTKGTGGNSPLHF TGTGCCAGCACGAAAGGAACAGGGGGCAATTCACCCCTCCACTTT TRBJ1-6 many TRBD1 15 TRBV2
CASHAGTSEGYTF TGTGCCAGCCACGCCGGGACATCGGAAGGCTACACCTTC TRBJ1-2 once NA 13 TRBV25-1
CASSSPTDTQYF TGTGCCAGCAGCTCACCCACAGATACGCAGTATTTT TRBJ2-3 many NA 12 TRBV7-9
CASSLGGQSGGDTQYF TGTGCCAGCAGCTTAGGGGGGCAGAGCGGAGGTGATACGCAGTATTTT TRBJ2-3 NA NA 16 TRBV7-6
CASRPVWGSSNEQFF TGTGCCAGCAGACCGGTTTGGGGTTCGAGCAATGAGCAGTTCTTC TRBJ2-1 NA NA 15 TRBV7-9
CASSLGNPETQYF TGTGCCAGCAGTTTAGGTAATCCGGAGACCCAGTACTTC TRBJ2-5 few NA 13 TRBV28
CSARDRRVGGYSPLHF TGCAGTGCTAGAGATCGCCGGGTTGGAGGATATTCACCCCTCCACTTT TRBJ1-6 few NA 16 TRBV20-1
CASSPGGVENTGELFF TGTGCCAGCAGCCCTGGGGGGGTAGAGAACACCGGGGAGCTGTTTTTT TRBJ2-2 few TRBD2 16 TRBV13
CASSLGGVEETQYF TGCGCCAGCAGCTTAGGGGGTGTTGAAGAGACCCAGTACTTC TRBJ2-5 few NA 14 TRBV5-1
CASSTSRATQYF TGTGCCAGCAGCACGTCCCGGGCGACCCAGTACTTC TRBJ2-5 many NA 12 TRBV7-9
CAWKAVGMTEAFF TGTGCCTGGAAAGCGGTAGGGATGACTGAAGCTTTCTTT TRBJ1-1 NA NA 13 TRBV30
CASNSSPGPRETQYF TGTGCTAGCAACTCCTCACCGGGACCCAGGGAGACCCAGTACTTC TRBJ2-5 many NA 15 TRBV7-7
CSANLQAGVQQFF TGCAGTGCTAATCTCCAAGCGGGAGTCCAGCAGTTCTTC TRBJ2-1 few TRBD2 13 TRBV20-1
CAVRDRANYGYTF TGTGCCGTTCGGGACAGGGCGAACTATGGCTACACCTTC TRBJ1-2 NA TRBD1 13 TRBV6-5
CASSLVQGRTEAFF TGCGCCAGCAGCTTGGTGCAGGGAAGGACTGAAGCTTTCTTT TRBJ1-1 few NA 14 TRBV5-1
CSVGPDGRNIQYF TGCAGCGTTGGCCCGGACGGACGAAACATTCAGTACTTC TRBJ2-4 NA NA 13 TRBV29-1
CASSSNGRVADTQYF TGTGCCAGCAGCTCGAACGGGAGGGTGGCAGATACGCAGTATTTT TRBJ2-3 NA TRBD2 15 TRBV9
CSAGTGPFGNTIYF TGCAGTGCCGGGACAGGGCCTTTTGGAAACACCATATATTTT TRBJ1-3 few TRBD1 14 TRBV20-1
CASKTIQGGQPQHF TGTGCCAGTAAAACGATCCAGGGGGGTCAGCCCCAGCATTTT TRBJ1-5 NA TRBD1 14 TRBV6-5
CASSPRGTGSSGGELFF TGTGCCAGCTCACCACGTGGGACAGGGTCTTCGGGCGGGGAGCTGTTTTTT TRBJ2-2 NA TRBD1 17 TRBV18